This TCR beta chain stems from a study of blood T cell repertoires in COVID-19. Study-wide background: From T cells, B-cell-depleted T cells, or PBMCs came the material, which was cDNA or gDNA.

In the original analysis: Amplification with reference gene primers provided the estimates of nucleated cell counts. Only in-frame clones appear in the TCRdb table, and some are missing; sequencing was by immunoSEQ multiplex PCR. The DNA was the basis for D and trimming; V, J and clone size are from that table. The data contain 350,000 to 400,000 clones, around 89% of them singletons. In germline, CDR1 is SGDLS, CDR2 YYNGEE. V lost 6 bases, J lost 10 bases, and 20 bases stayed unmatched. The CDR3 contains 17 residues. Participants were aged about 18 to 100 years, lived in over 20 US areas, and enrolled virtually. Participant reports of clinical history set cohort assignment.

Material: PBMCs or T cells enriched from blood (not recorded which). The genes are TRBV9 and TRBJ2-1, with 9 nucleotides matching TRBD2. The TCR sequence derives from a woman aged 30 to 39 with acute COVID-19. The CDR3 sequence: CASTLNWGGGAEEEQFF. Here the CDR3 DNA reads TGTGCCAGCACCCTCAACTGGGGCGGGGGGGCCGAGGAGGAGCAGTTCTTC.